These 13 T cell receptor beta chains share one sample of origin, sequenced in a study of blood T cells in healthy people across ages. Then a second PCR, running roughly 6 to 12 cycles, was carried out with a sample-barcoded 5' primer and a J-beta primer mix. TCRdb reprocessed the 5' RACE reads via MiXCR and lists one record per CDR3 protein. Of about 1.8 million distinct CDR3 sequences listed, roughly 50% are singletons. The sequencing sample was made of blood. The receptors derive from a woman aged 40 to 50 in good health.

The chain carries TRBV6-2 or TRBV6-3 and TRBJ2-5, with a tentative D call TRBD2 (5 bases). Between the trimmed V and J ends, which lost 4 bases and 5 bases, there was a span of 14 bases. The CDR3 is 14 residues long. The germline V gene has CDR1 MNHEY and CDR2 SVGEGT. This CDR3 is CASSSTGSRETQYF. The CDR3 bases are TGTGCCAGCAGTTCGACGGGGTCGCGGGAGACCCAGTACTTC.

The chain couples TRBV15 to TRBJ1-5; 9 nucleotides match TRBD1. V lost 1 base and J lost 3; bases outside the gene matches: 10. The CDR3 has 18 amino acids. Germline V lookup: CDR1 LNHNV, CDR2 YYDKDF (reference sequence). The CDR3 coding sequence is TGTGCCACCAGCAGAGCGGGACAGGGATCGCCCTTCAATCAGCCCCAGCATTTT. Encoded protein: CATSRAGQGSPFNQPQHF.

The rearrangement uses TRBV12-3 or TRBV12-4 and TRBJ2-5, with 8 bases matching TRBD1. This CDR3 is built from 12 residues. V was clipped by 6 bases and J by 13 bases; unmatched bases: 10. CDR3 sequence reads: CASSPDRGSTYF. The CDR3 DNA reads as TGTGCCAGCAGCCCTGACAGGGGTTCCACGTACTTC.

This clonotype was seen only once. The chain recombines TRBV28 with TRBJ1-2; D uncertain. Trimming took 7 bases from V and 8 from J, leaving 14 bases between them. Germline V gives CDR1 MDHEN, CDR2 SYDVKM. The CDR3 sequence is 12 residues long. CDR3 nucleotides: TGTGCCAGCACCTCGGGCCAGCGGGGCTACACCTTC. Translating it yields CASTSGQRGYTF.

In DNA form, the CDR3 reads TGCAGTGCTAGAGAGGCTGGGCAACTGAACACTGAAGCTTTCTTT. Translation: CSAREAGQLNTEAFF. This chain joins TRBV20-1 and TRBJ1-1; D unclear. Trimming took off 0 bases at V and 0 bases at J, with 11 bases between the two ends. Germline V gives CDR1 DFQATT, CDR2 SNEGSKA (reference sequence). The CDR3 runs to 15 residues.

DNA for the CDR3: TGCGCCAGCAGCCCCAGATCTTTTGGGGTGGACACTGAAGCTTTCTTT. The encoded protein is CASSPRSFGVDTEAFF. The chain uses TRBV5-1 and TRBJ1-1; D is unclear. CDR3 length: 16 amino acids. In germline, CDR1 is SGHRS, CDR2 YFSETQ. V was pared by 4 bases and J by 3 bases, with 19 bases between.

The chain is built from TRBV10-2 and TRBJ2-1; no clear D. Germline CDR1 reads WSHSY; CDR2 reads SAAADI. The CDR3 is made up of 11 amino acids. The V gene lost 2 bases and the J gene lost 10 bases, with 6 bases spanning the gap. DNA of the CDR3: TGCGCCAGCAGTGAGCCCACAGAGCAGTTCTTC. It codes for CASSEPTEQFF.

This chain uses TRBV13 with TRBJ2-7; perhaps TRBD2 as D (6 bases). Germline V gene data show CDR1 as PRHDT and CDR2 as FYEKMQ (reference sequence). The CDR3 sequence is 17 residues long. Trimming left V 1 base short and J 3 bases short, with 19 bases between. Here the CDR3 reads CASSLATGQRAIYEQYF. DNA for the CDR3: TGTGCCAGCAGCTTAGCGACCGGCCAGCGGGCTATCTACGAGCAGTACTTC.

This clonotype was recorded a few times. The chain links TRBV28 to TRBJ2-3; D remains ambiguous. V shed 5 bases and J shed 0 bases, with 9 bases lying between them. CDR3 length: 14 residues. The germline CDR1 and CDR2 sequences are MDHEN and SYDVKM. CDR3 protein: CASSDDGSTDTQYF. The CDR3 region has the DNA TGTGCCAGCAGTGACGACGGAAGCACAGATACGCAGTATTTT.

This clonotype was seen a few times. This chain joins TRBV10-1 and TRBJ2-1, with D possibly matching TRBD2 (5 bases). The CDR3 consists of 16 residues. Germline CDR1 reads WNHNN; CDR2 reads SYGVQD (reference sequence). Trimming left V 0 bases short and J 5 bases short, with 14 bases between. The CDR3 reads CASSESIGLPNNEQFF. The CDR3 coding sequence is TGCGCCAGCAGTGAGTCTATCGGACTTCCTAACAATGAGCAGTTCTTC.

The chain joins TRBV4-1 to TRBJ2-1; no clear D. The CDR3 sequence is 15 residues long. Trimming left V 3 bases short and J 4 bases short, with 13 bases between. The germline V gene encodes CDR1 MGHRA and CDR2 YSYEKL. Written as DNA, the CDR3 is TGCGCCAGCAGCCAGGATCGGACGGATTACAATGAGCAGTTCTTC. Translation gives CASSQDRTDYNEQFF.

The chain has TRBV6-1 and TRBJ2-7; 9 nucleotides match TRBD1. The ends lost 1 base at V and 4 bases at J; junction bases unmatched: 11. Per germline, CDR1 MNHNS and CDR2 SASEGT. This CDR3 spans 17 amino acids. The CDR3 DNA sequence: TGTGCCAGCAGTGAAGGAGTCTCGGGACAGGGTGTATACGAGCAGTACTTC. Protein: CASSEGVSGQGVYEQYF.

The chain links TRBV14 to TRBJ2-1; perhaps D is TRBD1 or TRBD2 (5 bases each). Germline V gives CDR1 SGHDN, CDR2 FVKESK. V lost 0 bases and J lost 7, with 34 bases in between. CDR3 length equals 22 residues. CDR3: CASSQEWGEVGVDQGEKNEQFF. The CDR3 DNA follows: TGTGCCAGCAGCCAAGAATGGGGAGAGGTGGGGGTCGATCAAGGGGAGAAGAATGAGCAGTTCTTC.